This TCR beta chain originates from a study of T cells in Graves' hyperthyroidism and ophthalmopathy. In the case of this clonotype: A much larger clone differs from this one at a single base, so this may be a read error.

RNA transcripts were the template for amplifying TCR beta CDR3 regions. An initial round of RT-PCR targeting the TCR CDR3 relied on the HTBI primer set. TCRdb redid the calling of the multiplex PCR reads with MiXCR, one entry per CDR3 protein. The profile covers fewer than 450,000 distinct CDR3 sequences, with around 15% appearing a single time and around 27% taken by the ten largest. Lactation, pregnancy, other autoimmune disease or uncontrolled infection led to exclusion of patients. Per the germline V gene, CDR1 is SGHRS and CDR2 is YFSETQ. The CDR3 runs to 15 residues. Sequencing was carried out using blood. The source is a man aged 45 to 65 with Graves' ophthalmopathy. The chain employs TRBV5-1 and TRBJ2-2; D is possibly TRBD1 (5 bases). The chain's CDR3 is CVSSLWAGRTGELFF. CDR3 bases: TGCGTCAGCAGCTTGTGGGCAGGGCGCACCGGGGAGCTGTTTTTT. Full variable domain (outside the CDR3, taken from reference TRBV5-1 and TRBJ2-2): KAGVTQTPRYLIKTRGQQVTLSCSPISGHRSVSWYQQTPGQGLQFLFEYFSETQRNKGNFPGRFSGRQFSNSRSEMNVSTLELGDSALYLCVSSLWAGRTGELFFGEGSRLTVL.